Shown below are 27 T cell receptor beta chains from a single sample sequenced in a study of shared clonotypes between healthy human individuals. Method: immunoSEQ multiplex PCR; TCRdb's copy keeps in-frame clones and lacks some. The data show around 2.1 million clones, 95% seen once. Sequencing used naive CD4+ T cells sorted from blood. Indicated subset: CD45RA+ positively selected. These receptors were collected from a man aged 18-30 years in good health.

The V call is TRBV5-8, the J call TRBJ2-7, with TRBD1 matching over 10 bases. V gave up 4 bases and J gave up 4 bases; unmatched junction bases: 8. CDR1 is SGHTS and CDR2 is YDEGEE in the germline V gene. CDR3 size: 15 residues. CDR3 DNA sequence: TGTGCCAGCAGCCGAGGGGGACAGGGGATTTACGAGCAGTACTTC. It is translated as CASSRGGQGIYEQYF.

The CDR3 is CASSLEDRRYGYTF. The CDR3 nucleotides read TGCGCCAGCAGCTTGGAAGACAGGCGCTATGGCTACACCTTC. J is TRBJ1-2 and V is TRBV5-1; the D gene is possibly TRBD1 (6 bases). V lost 0 bases and J 4 bases, leaving 10 bases between the germline ends. The germline V gene encodes CDR1 SGHRS and CDR2 YFSETQ. This CDR3 is 14 amino acids long.

The V gene is TRBV19, the J gene TRBJ2-7, with a possible D match to TRBD2 (5 bases). This CDR3 region has 12 residues. V lost 4 bases, J lost 6 bases, and 10 bases lay in between. CDR1 and CDR2 from the germline V gene are LNHDA and SQIVND (reference sequence). For the CDR3, the DNA is TGTGCCAGTAGTAGACTAAACGGCGAGCAGTACTTC. Its protein product is CASSRLNGEQYF.

CDR3 bases: TGTGCCAGCAGTGAGGGGACAGGGATCACAGATACGCAGTATTTT. Protein sequence: CASSEGTGITDTQYF. The chain couples TRBV25-1 to TRBJ2-3; 9 nucleotides match TRBD1. CDR3 size: 15 residues. Losses at the gene ends were 3 bases for V and 2 bases for J; bases not matched to a gene: 3. CDR1 is MGHDK and CDR2 is SYGVNS in the germline V gene.

This clone was observed once. This rearrangement joins TRBV27 to TRBJ2-2, with TRBD1 as a possible D gene (5 bases). Between the trimmed V and J ends, which lost 6 bases and 8 bases, there was a span of 19 bases. Germline CDR1 is MNHEY and CDR2 is SMNVEV (reference sequence). The CDR3 is 15 amino acids. CDR3 protein: CASRLGVQISGELFF. CDR3 coding DNA: TGTGCCAGCAGATTAGGGGTACAGATCTCGGGGGAGCTGTTTTTT.

V and J are TRBV20-1 and TRBJ2-7; D gene unclear. The CDR3 sequence is 10 residues long. The V end lost 6 bases, the J end lost 4 bases, and 7 bases lay between the germline ends. The germline V gene has CDR1 DFQATT and CDR2 SNEGSKA (reference sequence). CDR3 sequence: CSAEKYEQYF. The DNA of the CDR3 is TGCAGTGCAGAAAAATACGAGCAGTACTTC.

The J gene is TRBJ2-4, the V gene TRBV28; D is undetermined. The CDR3 has 11 residues. Trimming left V 7 bases short and J 0 bases short, with 1 base between. In germline, CDR1 is MDHEN, CDR2 SYDVKM. CDR3 region: CASIAKNIQYF. The CDR3 DNA reads TGTGCCAGCATAGCCAAAAACATTCAGTACTTC.

The chain combines TRBV12-2 with TRBJ2-1; the table names TRBD2, a call not compared with the DNA. TRBV12-2 is tagged as a pseudogene. The CDR3 is 17 residues long. The CDR3 spells CASRLVGSGRAGHEQFF. In DNA form, the CDR3 reads TGTGCAAGTCGCTTAGTGGGAAGCGGGAGGGCCGGGCATGAGCAGTTCTTC.

This chain joins TRBV7-2 and TRBJ2-7; 9 nucleotides agree with TRBD1. J gave up 2 bases and V 1 base, and 6 bases lay outside the gene matches. Looked up from germline, CDR1 is SGHTA and CDR2 is FQGNSA. This CDR3 contains 16 residues. This CDR3 is CASSLVSGQGTYEQYF. The CDR3 nucleotides read TGTGCCAGCAGCTTAGTTTCGGGACAGGGTACCTACGAGCAGTACTTC. Drawing the rest from reference TRBV7-2 and TRBJ2-7, the complete variable domain is GAGVSQSPSNKVTEKGKDVELRCDPISGHTALYWYRQSLGQGLEFLIYFQGNSAPDKSGLPSDRFSAERTGGSVSTLTIQRTQQEDSAVYLCASSLVSGQGTYEQYFGPGTRLTVT.

Concerning this clone: Other DNA sequences within the sample encode an identical CDR3. This rearrangement joins TRBV10-3 to TRBJ2-5; a weak D match, TRBD1 (6 bases). CDR1 is ENHRY and CDR2 is SYGVKD in the germline V gene. V lost 0 bases and J lost 4, with 9 bases in between. This CDR3 region has 14 residues. In DNA, the CDR3 is TGTGCCATCAGTGAGTCGGTCAGGGGAGAGACCCAGTACTTC. It encodes CAISESVRGETQYF.

The chain recombines TRBV2 with TRBJ2-5; perhaps TRBD2 as D (6 bases). Germline V gene data show CDR1 as SNHLY and CDR2 as FYNNEI. The CDR3 covers 14 residues. V gave up 4 bases and J gave up 1 base, with 10 bases separating them. The CDR3 sequence is CASSVEAGQETQYF. The CDR3 bases are TGTGCCAGCAGTGTCGAAGCGGGCCAAGAGACCCAGTACTTC.

The chain couples TRBV27 to TRBJ1-2; D possibly corresponds to TRBD1 (5 bases). CDR3 size: 13 residues. CDR1 is MNHEY, CDR2 SMNVEV, per germline (reference sequence). V lost 5 bases and J 0 bases, leaving 7 bases between the germline ends. CDR3 residues: CASSKQANYGYTF. The CDR3 DNA reads TGTGCCAGCAGTAAACAGGCTAACTATGGCTACACCTTC.

The chain recombines TRBV5-8 with TRBJ2-2; D uncertain. The CDR3 extends over 13 amino acids. CDR1 SGHTS and CDR2 YDEGEE come from the germline V gene. V was clipped by 7 bases and J by 1 base, with 8 bases between them. Here the CDR3 DNA reads TGTGCCAGCTCGACGGTGAACACCGGGGAGCTGTTTTTT. Protein sequence: CASSTVNTGELFF.

The gene calls are TRBV7-2 and TRBJ2-1; 8 bases line up with TRBD2. Trimming at V came to 5 bases and at J to 8 bases, leaving 11 bases not matched to a gene. CDR1 is SGHTA, CDR2 FQGNSA, per germline. The CDR3 has 15 residues. CDR3 coding DNA: TGTGCCAGCAGCCCCGGGGGGGCCTCCGTGGATGAGCAGTTCTTC. This encodes CASSPGGASVDEQFF.

Comments on this clone: Within the sample, other DNA sequences also encode this same CDR3. CDR3 loop: CASSLTGTNYGYTF. Here the CDR3 DNA reads TGTGCCAGCAGCTTGACAGGAACCAACTATGGCTACACCTTC. The J gene is TRBJ1-2, the V gene TRBV7-2; perhaps TRBD1 as D (6 bases). The CDR3 consists of 14 residues. Trimming shortened V by 3 bases and J by 2 bases, and 10 bases separated the two germline ends. CDR1 SGHTA and CDR2 FQGNSA come from the germline V gene.

This clone came up once. The chain links TRBV30 to TRBJ2-5, with TRBD2 identical over 11 bases. The CDR3 is 14 amino acids. V shed 5 bases and J 3 bases; nucleotides not matched to a gene: 5. Germline V gene data show CDR1 as GTSNPN and CDR2 as SVGIG (reference sequence). Written as DNA, the CDR3 is TGTGCCTGGGGGAGACTAGCGGGGAAAGAGACCCAGTACTTC. It specifies CAWGRLAGKETQYF. Full variable domain (remainder filled in from reference TRBV30 and TRBJ2-5): SQTIHQWPATLVQPVGSPLSLECTVEGTSNPNLYWYRQAAGRGLQLLFYSVGIGQISSEVPQNLSASRPQDRQFILSSKKLLLSDSGFYLCAWGRLAGKETQYFGPGTRLLVL.

The rearrangement joins TRBV5-1 to TRBJ2-2; 8 bases agree with TRBD2. The length of the CDR3 is 15 residues. Germline V gives CDR1 SGHRS, CDR2 YFSETQ. Unmatched junction bases numbered 6, after V lost 4 bases and J lost 4 bases. CDR3 region: CASSTTTSATGELFF. In DNA form, the CDR3 reads TGCGCCAGCAGCACCACGACTAGCGCCACCGGGGAGCTGTTTTTT.

The DNA of the CDR3 is TGTGCCAGCAGTGAGCAGCGACAGGGGGGAAATTCACCCCTCCACTTT. Amino acids: CASSEQRQGGNSPLHF. This chain links TRBV25-1 with TRBJ1-6; 9 bases fit TRBD1. CDR3 length: 16 residues. The ends lost 3 bases at V and 7 bases at J; junction bases unmatched: 7. Germline V lookup: CDR1 MGHDK, CDR2 SYGVNS.

This rearrangement joins TRBV6-1 to TRBJ1-3, with D unclear. CDR1 is MNHNS, CDR2 SASEGT, per germline. The V gene lost 5 bases and the J gene lost 0 bases, with 11 bases spanning the gap. CDR3 length equals 15 residues. In nucleotides, the CDR3 is TGTGCCAGCAGTCCTCGGACGGTCTCTGGAAACACCATATATTTT. This codes for CASSPRTVSGNTIYF.

The V gene is TRBV5-1, the J gene TRBJ2-5, with TRBD1 matching 8 bases. The CDR3 consists of 17 residues. Germline V gives CDR1 SGHRS, CDR2 YFSETQ. J gave up 2 bases and V 0 bases, and 9 bases lay outside the gene matches. The CDR3 spells CASSLAQGGMRQETQYF. The CDR3 DNA sequence: TGCGCCAGCAGCTTGGCACAGGGGGGAATGAGACAAGAGACCCAGTACTTC.

As regards this clone: Other DNA sequences in the same sample also yield this CDR3. V usage is TRBV11-2 and J usage is TRBJ2-7; no clear D gene. V lost 4 bases and J lost 2, with 6 bases in between. The CDR3 is 12 residues long. CDR1 is SGHAT and CDR2 is FQNNGV in the germline V gene. The CDR3, as DNA: TGTGCCAGCAGCTCTTCCCCCTACGAGCAGTACTTC. Translation: CASSSSPYEQYF.

About this clone: Mismatch with germline at one junction end may stem from a read error. V is TRBV7-7 and J is TRBJ2-7; a weak D match, TRBD1 (5 bases). The germline gives CDR1 SSHAT, CDR2 FNYEAQ (reference sequence). The CDR3 consists of 14 residues. The CDR3 bases are TGTGCTAGCAGCGCAGGACAAGACTTCGGGGAGCAGTACTTC. Its protein is CASSAGQDFGEQYF.

The CDR3 DNA is TGCGCCAGCAGCTACGCGGAAGGCTACGAGCAGTACTTC. It encodes CASSYAEGYEQYF. The chain has TRBV5-1 and TRBJ2-7, with no clear D. Per germline, CDR1 SGHRS and CDR2 YFSETQ. The CDR3 contains 13 residues. V shed 3 bases and J shed 3 bases, with 10 bases lying between them.

The chain employs TRBV30 and TRBJ1-1, with D unresolved. Germline values: CDR1 GTSNPN, CDR2 SVGIG (reference sequence). This CDR3 is 13 amino acids long. With 7 bases removed from V and 4 bases from J, the gap between germline ends came to 16 bases. The chain's CDR3 is CASEKGKGTEAFF. CDR3 bases: TGTGCCTCCGAAAAAGGGAAAGGCACTGAAGCTTTCTTT.

The chain joins TRBV19 to TRBJ1-1; no definite D call. The length of the CDR3 is 13 residues. Looked up from germline, CDR1 is LNHDA and CDR2 is SQIVND (reference sequence). V was clipped by 3 bases and J by 4 bases, with 9 bases between them. The CDR3 region has the DNA TGTGCCAGTAGTATTGAAAGAGGCACTGAAGCTTTCTTT. It is translated as CASSIERGTEAFF.

As for this clone: Different DNA sequences within this sample yield the same CDR3. This chain joins TRBV5-1 and TRBJ2-3; 12 positions match TRBD2. CDR1 and CDR2 from the germline V gene are SGHRS and YFSETQ. Germline trimming cut 0 bases from V and 2 bases from J; bases unmatched to any gene: 7. There are 18 residues in the CDR3. As DNA, the CDR3 is TGCGCCAGCAGCTTGGCCAGGACTAGCGGGGAGATCACAGATACGCAGTATTTT. Its protein is CASSLARTSGEITDTQYF.

The chain recombines TRBV5-1 with TRBJ1-1, with D perhaps matching TRBD1 (5 bases). V was clipped by 0 bases and J by 0 bases, with 12 bases between them. Germline-derived CDR1 and CDR2 are SGHRS and YFSETQ. The CDR3 totals 16 residues. This CDR3 is CASSLGPSDMNTEAFF. The CDR3 coding sequence is TGCGCCAGCAGCTTGGGTCCTTCGGACATGAACACTGAAGCTTTCTTT.